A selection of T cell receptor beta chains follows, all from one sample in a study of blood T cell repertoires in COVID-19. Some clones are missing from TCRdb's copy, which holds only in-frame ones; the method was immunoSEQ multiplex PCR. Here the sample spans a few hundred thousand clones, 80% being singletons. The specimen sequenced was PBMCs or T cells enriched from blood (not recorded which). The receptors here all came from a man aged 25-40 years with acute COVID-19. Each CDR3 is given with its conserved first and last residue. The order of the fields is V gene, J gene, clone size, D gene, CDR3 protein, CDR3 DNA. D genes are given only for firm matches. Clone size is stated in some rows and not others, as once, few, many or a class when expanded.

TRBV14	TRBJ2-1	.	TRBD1	CASSALGQGRDEQFF	TGTGCCAGCAGCGCTCTAGGACAGGGTCGGGATGAGCAGTTCTTC
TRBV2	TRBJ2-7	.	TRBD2	CASPLRGSGGAYEQYF	TGTGCCAGCCCCCTTCGAGGGAGCGGGGGGGCTTACGAGCAGTACTTC
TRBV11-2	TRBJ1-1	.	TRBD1	CASSIRQGAAEAFF	TGTGCCAGCAGCATCCGACAGGGAGCGGCTGAAGCTTTCTTT
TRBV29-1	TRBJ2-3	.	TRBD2	CSVKGLAGGDTQYF	TGCAGCGTTAAAGGACTAGCGGGGGGAGATACGCAGTATTTT
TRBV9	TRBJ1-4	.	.	CASTPVGGANEKLFF	TGTGCCAGCACCCCGGTGGGGGGGGCAAATGAAAAACTGTTTTTT
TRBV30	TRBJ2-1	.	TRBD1	CAWSPTDRGLRNEQFF	TGTGCCTGGTCTCCAACGGACAGGGGGTTGAGGAATGAGCAGTTCTTC
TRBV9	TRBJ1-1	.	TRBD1	CASSGEGAFTEAFF	TGTGCCAGCAGCGGTGAGGGGGCTTTCACTGAAGCTTTCTTT
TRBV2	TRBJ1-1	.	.	CASSYTNTEAFF	TGTGCCAGCAGTTACACCAACACTGAAGCTTTCTTT
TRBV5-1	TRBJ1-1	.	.	CASSSGQPNTEAFF	TGCGCCAGCAGCTCCGGACAGCCAAACACTGAAGCTTTCTTT
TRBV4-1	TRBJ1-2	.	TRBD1	CASSQDTGQGNYGYTF	TGCGCCAGCAGCCAAGATACGGGACAGGGGAACTATGGCTACACCTTC
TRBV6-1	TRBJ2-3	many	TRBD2	CASSGLLAGGGADTQYF	TGTGCCAGCAGTGGTCTCCTAGCGGGGGGAGGCGCAGATACGCAGTATTTT
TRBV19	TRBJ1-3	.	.	CASSGTSSRQNTIYF	TGTGCCAGTAGCGGGACTTCCTCAAGACAAAACACCATATATTTT
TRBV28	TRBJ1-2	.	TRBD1	CASSDHTGVTILF	TGTGCCAGCAGTGACCATACAGGGGTAACAATATTATTC
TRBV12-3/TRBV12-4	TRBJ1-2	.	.	CASSFGLLYGYTF	TGTGCCAGCAGTTTTGGACTGTTATATGGCTACACCTTC
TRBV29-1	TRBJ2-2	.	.	CSVSGPPLGAGELFF	TGCAGCGTTTCGGGTCCTCCCCTAGGGGCCGGGGAGCTGTTTTTT
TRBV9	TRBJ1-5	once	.	CASSGGNSNQPQHF	TGTGCCAGCAGCGGCGGGAATAGCAATCAGCCCCAGCATTTT
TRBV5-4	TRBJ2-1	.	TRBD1	CASSLGDRGPYNEQFF	TGTGCCAGCAGCTTGGGGGACAGGGGGCCTTACAATGAGCAGTTCTTC
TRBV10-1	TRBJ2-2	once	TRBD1	CASSDPGGTGELFF	TGCGCCAGCAGTGACCCAGGGGGCACCGGGGAGCTGTTTTTT
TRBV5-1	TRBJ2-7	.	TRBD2	CASSRRLAEYEQYF	TGCGCCAGCTCTCGGAGACTAGCGGAGTACGAGCAGTACTTC
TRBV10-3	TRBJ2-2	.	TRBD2	CAISPYPTSGGANTGELFF	TGTGCCATCAGTCCATACCCGACTAGCGGGGGAGCGAACACCGGGGAGCTGTTTTTT
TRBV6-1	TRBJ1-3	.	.	CASSATPQFSGNTIYF	TGTGCCAGCAGTGCAACACCCCAGTTCTCTGGAAACACCATATATTTT
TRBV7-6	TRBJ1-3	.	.	CASSLALRGELGGKFSGNTIYF	TGTGCCAGCAGCTTAGCATTGAGAGGCGAATTAGGAGGGAAATTCTCTGGAAACACCATATATTTT
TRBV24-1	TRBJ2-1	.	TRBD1	CATSDSPRTGSFINEQFF	TGTGCCACCAGTGATTCCCCTCGGACAGGTTCTTTCATCAATGAGCAGTTCTTC
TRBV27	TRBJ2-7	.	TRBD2	CASTSPGGYEQYF	TGTGCCAGCACGAGTCCGGGAGGCTACGAGCAGTACTTC
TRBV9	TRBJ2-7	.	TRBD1	CASSPQGDRVGEQYF	TGTGCCAGCAGCCCCCAGGGGGACAGGGTAGGCGAGCAGTACTTC
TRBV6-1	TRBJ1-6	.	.	CASSELRNSYNSPLHF	TGTGCCAGCAGTGAATTAAGGAACAGCTATAATTCACCCCTCCACTTT
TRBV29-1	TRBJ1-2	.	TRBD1	CSAQGGADGYTF	TGCAGCGCCCAAGGGGGCGCGGATGGCTACACCTTC
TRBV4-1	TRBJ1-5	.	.	CASSQQGGSLVEPQHF	TGCGCCAGCAGCCAACAGGGCGGCTCCCTCGTGGAGCCCCAGCATTTT
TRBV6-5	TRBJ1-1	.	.	CASSYSRGNTEAFF	TGTGCCAGCAGTTACTCCAGGGGCAACACTGAAGCTTTCTTT
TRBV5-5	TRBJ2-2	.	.	CASSPRGASNTGELFF	TGTGCCAGCAGTCCCCGCGGGGCTTCGAACACCGGGGAGCTGTTTTTT
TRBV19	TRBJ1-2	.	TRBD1	CASSPPGQQGYGYTF	TGTGCCAGTAGTCCTCCGGGACAGCAAGGTTATGGCTACACCTTC
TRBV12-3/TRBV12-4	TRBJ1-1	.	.	CASSPGTFEAFF	TGTGCCAGCAGCCCAGGGACATTTGAAGCTTTCTTT
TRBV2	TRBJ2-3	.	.	CASSEARGERTDTQYF	TGTGCCAGCAGTGAAGCCAGGGGAGAGAGAACAGATACGCAGTATTTT
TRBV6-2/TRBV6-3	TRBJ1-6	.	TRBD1	CASSSRDRNSPLHF	TGTGCCAGCAGTTCCAGGGACAGAAATTCACCCCTCCACTTT
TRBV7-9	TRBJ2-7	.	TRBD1	CASSPAGGGEDEQYF	TGTGCCAGCAGCCCCGCAGGGGGCGGGGAAGACGAGCAGTACTTC
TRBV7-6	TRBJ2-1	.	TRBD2	CASSRTSGGAVNEQFF	TGTGCCAGCAGCCGGACTAGCGGGGGGGCGGTCAATGAGCAGTTCTTC
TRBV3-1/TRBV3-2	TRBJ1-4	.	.	CASRSREKLFF	TGTGCCAGCAGATCGCGGGAAAAACTGTTTTTT
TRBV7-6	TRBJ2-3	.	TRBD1	CASSPRQGASTDTQYF	TGTGCCAGCAGCCCCCGACAGGGGGCGAGCACAGATACGCAGTATTTT
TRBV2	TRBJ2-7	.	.	CASSPTRLYEQYF	TGTGCCAGCAGCCCGACGCGACTCTACGAGCAGTACTTC
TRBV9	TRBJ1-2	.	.	CASRSSGIWGYTF	TGTGCCAGCAGGTCTTCAGGGATTTGGGGCTACACCTTC
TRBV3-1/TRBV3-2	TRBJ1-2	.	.	CASSRSQEEGYTF	TGTGCCAGCAGTCGAAGCCAGGAGGAAGGCTACACCTTC
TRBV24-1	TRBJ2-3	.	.	CATSDPGLGGDTQYF	TGTGCCACCAGTGATCCCGGACTAGGGGGAGATACGCAGTATTTT
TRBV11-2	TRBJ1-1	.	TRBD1	CASSWGTGSYTEAFF	TGTGCCAGCAGCTGGGGGACAGGAAGCTACACTGAAGCTTTCTTT
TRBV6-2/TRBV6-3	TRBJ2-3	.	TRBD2	CASSLTKRGGTDTQYF	TGTGCCAGCAGCCTTACGAAGCGGGGGGGCACAGATACGCAGTATTTT
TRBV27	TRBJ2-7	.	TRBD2	CASSSGLAGGLTYYEQYF	TGTGCCAGCAGTTCCGGACTAGCGGGGGGCCTAACCTACTACGAGCAGTACTTC
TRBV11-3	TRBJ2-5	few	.	CARPVAPQETQYF	TGTGCCAGGCCGGTAGCCCCCCAAGAGACCCAGTACTTC